The 6 T cell receptor beta chains below all came from one sample that was sequenced in a study of cytomegalovirus exposure and HLA in healthy donors. Primers for the PCR totalled 60 Vbeta and 13 Jbeta. TCRdb's copy holds only in-frame clones and misses some; the assay was immunoSEQ multiplex PCR. Counted here are about 95,000 clones, roughly three quarters occurring once; the ten biggest clones make up about 5%. The sample consisted of PBMCs. All receptors derive from a woman aged 40-49 years in good health and CMV-seronegative.

The rearrangement links TRBV5-6 to TRBJ2-7; D might be TRBD1 (6 bases). The CDR3 is 13 residues long. Germline values: CDR1 SGHDT, CDR2 YYEEEE. V lost 0 bases and J 12 bases, leaving 16 bases between the germline ends. As DNA, the CDR3 is TGTGCCAGCAGCTTGGGAGGAACCGAGACAGGGTACTTC. It codes for CASSLGGTETGYF.

The rearrangement joins TRBV7-3 to TRBJ2-7, with 8 bases matching TRBD1. The CDR3 contains 16 residues. The germline V gene encodes CDR1 SGHTA and CDR2 FQGTGA. With 1 base clipped from V and 7 bases from J, the junction kept 12 bases outside the gene matches. The CDR3 DNA follows: TGTGCCAGCAGCTTAAAACGGGACAGGAGGCTTGAAGAGCAGTACTTC. Translated, it gives CASSLKRDRRLEEQYF.

This clone was seen only a few times. As DNA, the CDR3 is TGTGCCAGCAGCTTGAGCGGTATCCACACTGAAGCTTTCTTT. Translated, it gives CASSLSGIHTEAFF. The V call is TRBV5-6, the J call TRBJ1-1; D is unclear. Germline CDR1 reads SGHDT; CDR2 reads YYEEEE. The CDR3 extends over 14 amino acids. With 1 base removed from V and 3 bases from J, the gap between germline ends came to 10 bases.

This clone was found once. The chain joins TRBV5-4 to TRBJ2-7, with 7 bases fitting TRBD1. Germline values: CDR1 SGHNT, CDR2 YYREEE (reference sequence). Losses at the gene ends were 3 bases for V and 3 bases for J; bases not matched to a gene: 3. CDR3 length: 13 amino acids. In nucleotides, the CDR3 is TGTGCCAGCAGCTCACAGGGGCGCTACGAGCAGTACTTC. Protein sequence: CASSSQGRYEQYF.

The genes are TRBV19 and TRBJ2-7, with D possibly being TRBD1 (5 bases). Germline assignment: CDR1 LNHDA and CDR2 SQIVND (reference sequence). The germline V and J ends were trimmed by 4 bases and 3 bases, with 7 bases remaining between them. CDR3 length equals 12 residues. CDR3 nucleotide sequence: TGTGCCAGTAGTAACACAGGCTACGAGCAGTACTTC. It yields the protein CASSNTGYEQYF.

The chain uses TRBV2 and TRBJ2-3, with a tentative D call TRBD1 (6 bases). The CDR3 length is 13 residues. The V and J ends lost 8 bases and 3 bases respectively, with 12 bases between them. Germline CDR1 and CDR2: SNHLY and FYNNEI. The CDR3 coding sequence is TGTGCCAGCCACTACCAGGGGACAGATACGCAGTATTTT. Amino acid sequence: CASHYQGTDTQYF.